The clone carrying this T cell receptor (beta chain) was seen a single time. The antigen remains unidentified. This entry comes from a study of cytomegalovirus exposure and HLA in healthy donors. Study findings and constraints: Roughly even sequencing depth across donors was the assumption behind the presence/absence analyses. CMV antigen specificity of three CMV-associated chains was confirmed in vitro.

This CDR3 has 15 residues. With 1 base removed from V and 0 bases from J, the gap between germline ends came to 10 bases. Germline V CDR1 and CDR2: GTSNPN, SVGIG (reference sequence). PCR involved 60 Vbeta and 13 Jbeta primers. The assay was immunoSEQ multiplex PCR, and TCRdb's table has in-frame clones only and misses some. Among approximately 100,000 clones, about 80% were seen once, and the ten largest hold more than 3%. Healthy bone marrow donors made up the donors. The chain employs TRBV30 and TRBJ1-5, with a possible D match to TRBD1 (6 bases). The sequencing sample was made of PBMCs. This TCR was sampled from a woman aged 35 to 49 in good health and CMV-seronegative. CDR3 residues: CAWSGQDTSNQPQHF. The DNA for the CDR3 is TGTGCCTGGAGTGGACAGGACACTAGCAATCAGCCCCAGCATTTT.